The sequence of this T cell receptor beta chain was determined in a study of T cells after yellow fever vaccination. Findings and limits, study-wide: The bulk population could contribute abundant contaminating clonotypes to FACS-sorted repertoires. Reappearing after the booster were most of the clones from primary vaccination (approximately 96% CD4, about 87% CD8). CD4 and CD8 compartments shared a small share of clonotypes, likely from convergent recombination.

This clonotype was picked up many times. Its antigen is not identified. Trimming took off 3 bases at V and 1 base at J, with 12 bases between the two ends. Germline CDR1 and CDR2: SEHNR and FQNEAQ (reference sequence). This CDR3 has 15 amino acids. It was through 5'RACE template switching that TCR cDNA was made, with a universal primer site and UMIs added. TCRdb re-called the 5' RACE reads through MiXCR, storing one row per CDR3 protein. The sample contains around 63,000 distinct CDR3 sequences, less than 8.5% of which appear only once. This clonotype was sampled from a man aged 25-45 years who received the YFV17D yellow fever vaccine. This material consisted of CD8+ T cells sorted from PBMCs, taken 15 days after the yellow fever booster vaccination. The rearrangement links TRBV7-9 to TRBJ2-5; no firm D call. The CDR3 here is CASSFPAFSQETQYF. The CDR3 nucleotides are TGTGCCAGCAGCTTCCCGGCTTTCAGCCAAGAGACCCAGTACTTC.